This T cell receptor beta chain was profiled in a study of T-cell memory formation after mild COVID-19. CDR1 is SNHLY, CDR2 FYNNEI, per germline. This CDR3 spans 17 amino acids. Germline trimming cut 3 bases from V and 2 bases from J; bases unmatched to any gene: 10. TCRdb re-analysed the 5' RACE reads in MiXCR, keeping a single row per CDR3 protein. Of some 70,000 distinct CDR3 sequences listed, over 15% are singletons. The TCR was taken from an adult woman who had mild COVID-19 (a few samples of this study predate the infection). Cell type and time point are not known. Sample: PBMCs or a T cell subset sorted from them (not recorded which). The chain uses TRBV2 and TRBJ2-5; TRBD2 matches at 9 bases. Here the CDR3 DNA reads TGTGCCAGCAGTGAGGGTCTAGCGGGAACCCTTCAAGAGACCCAGTACTTC. Protein: CASSEGLAGTLQETQYF.